The 7 T cell receptor beta chains given below trace back to one sample, sequenced in a study of shared clonotypes between healthy human individuals. It was CD45RO-negative cells, positively selected for CCR7, that made up naive CD8 cells, with terminally differentiated effector memory CD45RA+ cells excluded. Generated by immunoSEQ multiplex PCR, the TCRdb table keeps only in-frame clones and is missing some. The sample lists about 2 million clones; over 85% were seen once. The source material was naive CD8+ T cells sorted from blood. All receptors derive from a man between 18 and 35 years old in good health.

The V and J genes are TRBV6-5 and TRBJ2-1, with TRBD1 identical over 7 bases. Germline V gene sequence: CDR1 MNHEY, CDR2 SVGAGI. There are 12 residues in the CDR3. Trimming removed 5 bases from V and 9 bases from J; junction bases left unmatched: 4. The CDR3: CASSEYRGEQFF. CDR3 sequence (DNA): TGTGCCAGCAGTGAGTACAGGGGTGAGCAGTTCTTC.

The chain joins TRBV7-8 to TRBJ1-1, with D unclear. Germline CDR1 and CDR2: SGHVS and FQNEAQ. The CDR3 extends over 14 amino acids. With 6 bases removed from V and 8 bases from J, the gap between germline ends came to 19 bases. DNA for the CDR3: TGTGCCAGCAGACAGACCGGGCCGGTAACCGAAGCTTTCTTT. Amino acids: CASRQTGPVTEAFF.

V gene TRBV5-1 combines with J gene TRBJ2-7; tentative D call: TRBD1 (6 bases). Trimming shortened V by 9 bases and J by 5 bases, and 21 bases separated the two germline ends. Germline V gene lookup returns CDR1 SGHRS and CDR2 YFSETQ. The CDR3 totals 14 residues. CDR3 DNA sequence: TGCGCCACCCCTAAAACAGGGTATATCCACGAGCAGTACTTC. It is translated as CATPKTGYIHEQYF.

The genes are TRBV7-6 and TRBJ2-2, with 7 bases that match TRBD2. The ends lost 6 bases at V and 5 bases at J; junction bases unmatched: 9. Germline loops: CDR1 SGHVS, CDR2 FNYEAQ. The CDR3 runs 15 residues. The CDR3: CASRIWQGGTGELFF. The CDR3 DNA sequence: TGTGCCAGCAGAATTTGGCAGGGAGGGACCGGGGAGCTGTTTTTT.

The chain employs TRBV4-3 and TRBJ2-3, with 9 nucleotides matching TRBD2. Germline lookup yields CDR1 LGHNA and CDR2 YSLEER. The CDR3 is 17 residues long. V was pared by 3 bases and J by 3 bases, with 10 bases of the junction left unmatched. DNA of the CDR3: TGCGCCAGCAGCCAGTATATAGCGGGAGAGGTAACAGATACGCAGTATTTT. It encodes CASSQYIAGEVTDTQYF.

Remarks on this clone: Other DNA sequences within the sample encode an identical CDR3. The rearrangement joins TRBV4-1 to TRBJ2-3; 8 positions match TRBD2. The CDR3 extends over 15 amino acids. Germline-derived CDR1 and CDR2 are MGHRA and YSYEKL. V was pared by 3 bases and J by 4 bases, with 6 bases of the junction left unmatched. CDR3: CASSQVAGTPDTQYF. The CDR3 DNA reads TGCGCCAGCAGCCAGGTAGCGGGAACCCCAGATACGCAGTATTTT.

V and J are TRBV2 and TRBJ2-7; D may match TRBD1 or TRBD2 (5 bases each). V shed 8 bases and J shed 6 bases, with 23 bases lying between them. The CDR3 loop spans 15 amino acids. Germline V gene data show CDR1 as SNHLY and CDR2 as FYNNEI. DNA for the CDR3: TGTGCCAGCGGGGGTGATTTTGGGGATAAAGGCGAGCAGTACTTC. It specifies CASGGDFGDKGEQYF.